The 26 T cell receptor beta chains listed next were all sequenced from one sample in a study of T cell repertoires in ileal Crohn's disease. Libraries were prepared by immunoSEQ multiplex PCR; TCRdb keeps only in-frame clonotypes and omits some of them. The sample contains 5,000 to 6,000 clones, about four fifths of which appear only once. The sequenced material came from ileal tissue. All receptors come from an adult with Crohn's disease.

The chain combines TRBV6-6 with TRBJ2-5, with D tentatively TRBD2 (7 bases). Germline V gene data show CDR1 as MNHNY and CDR2 as SVGAGI (reference sequence). Trimming removed 7 bases at V and 2 bases at J, with 20 bases between. This CDR3 region has 16 residues. The CDR3 region is CASNLIGGGDQETQYF. DNA for the CDR3: TGTGCCAGCAACCTGATCGGCGGGGGCGATCAAGAGACCCAGTACTTC.

The chain couples TRBV5-1 to TRBJ1-4; possibly TRBD1 for D (6 bases). Germline V lookup: CDR1 SGHRS, CDR2 YFSETQ. The CDR3 length is 16 residues. The V gene lost 2 bases and the J gene lost 0 bases, with 11 bases spanning the gap. The CDR3 sequence is CASSFAQGATNEKLFF. CDR3 nucleotide sequence: TGCGCCAGCAGCTTCGCACAGGGCGCAACTAATGAAAAACTGTTTTTT.

The chain combines TRBV6-5 with TRBJ2-2; 7 positions match TRBD1. CDR1 is MNHEY and CDR2 is SVGAGI in the germline V gene. V lost 7 bases to trimming and J lost 5 bases; unmatched junction nucleotides: 4. The CDR3 sequence is 13 residues long. CDR3 protein: CASNRGRTGELFF. CDR3 bases: TGTGCCAGCAATAGGGGGCGTACCGGGGAGCTGTTTTTT.

This chain connects TRBV28 to TRBJ2-3; 10 bases align to TRBD2. The V gene end was trimmed by 3 bases and the J gene end by 9 bases; junction bases not matched to a gene: 6. The CDR3 contains 14 residues. The germline gives CDR1 MDHEN, CDR2 SYDVKM. The CDR3 is CASSFGTSGTTQYF. In DNA form, the CDR3 reads TGTGCCAGCAGTTTCGGAACTAGCGGGACCACGCAGTATTTT.

In the case of this clone: Relative to the germline gene, one junction end is altered; a read error may explain this. The chain combines TRBV7-7 with TRBJ2-1; TRBD2 matches at 11 bases. The CDR3 spans 13 residues. The V gene's germline CDR1 is SSHAT and CDR2 FNYEAQ (reference sequence). CDR3 protein: CASSLEGLAELFF. DNA of the CDR3: TGTGCTAGCAGCTTAGAGGGACTAGCGGAACTGTTCTTC. Complete variable domain (other parts from reference TRBV7-7 and TRBJ2-1): GAGVSQSPRYKVTKRGQDVTLRCDPISSHATLYWYQQALGQGPEFLTYFNYEAQPDKSGLPSDRFSAERPEGSISTLTIQRTEQRDSAMYRCASSLEGLAELFFGPGTRLTVL.

This clone was counted between two and nine times. The V and J genes are TRBV7-2 and TRBJ2-7; D possibly corresponds to TRBD2 (6 bases). The CDR3 consists of 16 residues. Between the trimmed V and J ends, which lost 1 base and 6 bases, there was a span of 19 bases. In germline, CDR1 is SGHTA, CDR2 FQGNSA. The CDR3 sequence is CASSLGRDHIFGEQYF. The CDR3 DNA reads as TGTGCCAGCAGCTTAGGGCGGGACCACATCTTTGGCGAGCAGTACTTC.

The chain uses TRBV7-8 and TRBJ2-7; possible D gene TRBD2, 6 bases. This CDR3 has 14 residues. Per the germline V gene, CDR1 is SGHVS and CDR2 is FQNEAQ. V was clipped by 1 base and J by 4 bases, with 11 bases between them. Written as DNA, the CDR3 is TGTGCCAGCAGCTTAGTAGGCGGGAAGTACGAGCAGTACTTC. This encodes CASSLVGGKYEQYF.

Details on this clone: As the CDR3 is not closed by the conserved phenylalanine or tryptophan, this likely results from a read error. The chain carries TRBV28 and TRBJ2-6, with D unresolved. The germline V and J ends were trimmed by 11 bases and 0 bases, with 11 bases remaining between them. The CDR3 is 14 residues long. Germline loops: CDR1 MDHEN, CDR2 SYDVKM. The CDR3 nucleotides are TGTGCCTCCAACACCGACTCTGGGGCCAACGTCCTGACTTCC. Translating gives CASNTDSGANVLTS.

This CDR3 reads CASSVTGPANEKLFF. The CDR3 nucleotides read TGCGCCAGCAGCGTCACAGGGCCGGCTAATGAAAAACTGTTTTTT. V gene TRBV5-1 combines with J gene TRBJ1-4, with a weak D call TRBD1 (6 bases). The CDR3 consists of 15 residues. V lost 4 bases, J lost 3 bases, and 13 bases lay in between. Germline CDR1 SGHRS, CDR2 YFSETQ.

V usage is TRBV5-1 and J usage is TRBJ1-6; TRBD1 aligns across 10 bases. CDR3 size: 16 residues. The V gene's germline CDR1 is SGHRS and CDR2 YFSETQ. V was pared by 5 bases and J by 4 bases, with 6 bases of the junction left unmatched. The CDR3 loop is CASRRTGGSYNSPLHF. The CDR3 DNA sequence: TGCGCCAGCAGGCGGACAGGGGGTTCTTATAATTCACCCCTCCACTTT.

For the CDR3, the DNA is TGTGCCTCCGGGACTAGCGGGACATACGAGCAGTACTTC. Its protein product is CASGTSGTYEQYF. This chain joins TRBV6-5 and TRBJ2-7, with 13 bases aligning to TRBD2. Trimming removed 11 bases from V and 4 bases from J; junction bases left unmatched: 5. CDR1 is MNHEY and CDR2 is SVGAGI in the germline V gene. CDR3 length: 13 residues.

The genes are TRBV5-1 and TRBJ2-7, with D possibly matching TRBD1 (6 bases). The CDR3 is made up of 12 amino acids. CDR1 is SGHRS and CDR2 is YFSETQ in the germline V gene. Trimming took off 4 bases at V and 5 bases at J, with 10 bases between the two ends. CDR3 protein: CASSSDRHEQYF. CDR3 nucleotides: TGCGCCAGCAGCAGTGACAGGCACGAGCAGTACTTC.

The rearrangement links TRBV7-9 to TRBJ2-2; 8 bases fit TRBD2. CDR1 and CDR2 (germline): SEHNR, FQNEAQ (reference sequence). CDR3 length equals 17 residues. V lost 4 bases and J lost 1; bases outside the gene matches: 8. The chain's CDR3 is CASSSQILAENTGELFF. CDR3 sequence (DNA): TGTGCCAGCAGCTCACAAATACTAGCGGAGAACACCGGGGAGCTGTTTTTT.

This rearrangement joins TRBV11-1 to TRBJ2-5; 8 nucleotides line up with TRBD1. V gave up 1 base and J gave up 4 bases; unmatched junction bases: 11. CDR1 is SGHAT and CDR2 is FQDESV in the germline V gene (reference sequence). There are 17 residues in the CDR3. The CDR3 coding sequence is TGTGCCAGCAGCTTAGAGGGCGGACAGGGATTACGAGAGACCCAGTACTTC. It translates to CASSLEGGQGLRETQYF.

The chain has TRBV5-5 and TRBJ1-3; weak D call: TRBD1 (5 bases). V lost 0 bases to trimming and J lost 1 base, with 11 bases between them. The CDR3 sequence is 16 residues long. Per germline, CDR1 SGHKS and CDR2 YYEKEE (reference sequence). Here the CDR3 reads CASSLAAGMSGNTIYF. The CDR3 bases are TGTGCCAGCAGCTTGGCCGCAGGGATGTCTGGAAACACCATATATTTT.

The count of this clone is one. V usage is TRBV29-1 and J usage is TRBJ2-4; 12 nucleotides line up with TRBD2. Germline loops: CDR1 SQVTM, CDR2 ANQGSEA. V was pared by 4 bases and J by 2 bases, with 12 bases of the junction left unmatched. The CDR3 has 18 residues. The chain's CDR3 is CSVGGSSGRAGPKNIQYF. The DNA for the CDR3 is TGCAGCGTTGGCGGATCTAGCGGGAGGGCCGGTCCCAAAAACATTCAGTACTTC.

The chain couples TRBV5-4 to TRBJ2-5; 7 nucleotides match TRBD1. Germline V gene sequence: CDR1 SGHNT, CDR2 YYREEE (reference sequence). Germline trimming cut 5 bases from V and 1 base from J; bases unmatched to any gene: 8. This CDR3 comprises 15 residues. The CDR3 DNA follows: TGTGCCAGCAGTAACTCCAGGACAGGCCAAGAGACCCAGTACTTC. Translated: CASSNSRTGQETQYF.

The J gene is TRBJ1-4, the V gene TRBV7-2; D is possibly TRBD1 (5 bases). The CDR3 has 12 residues. The germline V gene encodes CDR1 SGHTA and CDR2 FQGNSA. The V end lost 3 bases, the J end lost 8 bases, and 7 bases lay between the germline ends. The CDR3 DNA reads TGTGCCAGCAGCTTCGGGGGGGAAAAACTGTTTTTT. This translates into CASSFGGEKLFF.

The gene calls are TRBV15 and TRBJ1-3, with TRBD1 matching over 9 bases. The CDR3 is made up of 19 amino acids. V lost 1 base and J lost 2; bases outside the gene matches: 12. Germline V gives CDR1 LNHNV, CDR2 YYDKDF (reference sequence). CDR3 amino acids: CATSRAYRGPAIPGNTIYF. DNA for the CDR3: TGTGCCACCAGCAGAGCATACAGGGGGCCGGCGATTCCTGGAAACACCATATATTTT.

The chain joins TRBV30 to TRBJ2-1; D is possibly TRBD1 (6 bases). The CDR3 has 15 residues. The V gene's germline CDR1 is GTSNPN and CDR2 SVGIG (reference sequence). The germline V and J ends were trimmed by 1 base and 2 bases, with 12 bases remaining between them. CDR3 bases: TGTGCCTGGAGTGCCGGGACACCCACCTACAATGAGCAGTTCTTC. As protein: CAWSAGTPTYNEQFF.

This clone showed up just a few times. The chain couples TRBV7-2 to TRBJ2-5; the match to TRBD2 covers 13 bases. Germline-derived CDR1 and CDR2 are SGHTA and FQGNSA. This CDR3 contains 16 residues. Trimming at V came to 5 bases and at J to 4 bases, leaving 7 bases not matched to a gene. CDR3 protein: CASSLLAGGPSETQYF. Here the CDR3 DNA reads TGTGCCAGCAGCCTACTAGCGGGGGGGCCGTCAGAGACCCAGTACTTC.

The V gene is TRBV5-1, the J gene TRBJ2-3; 11 nucleotides agree with TRBD2. This CDR3 contains 17 residues. The trim removed 4 bases at V and 3 bases at J, leaving 10 bases unmatched. Germline V lookup: CDR1 SGHRS, CDR2 YFSETQ. CDR3 bases: TGCGCCAGCAGCCAAGAAACTAGCGGGGGACCTACAGATACGCAGTATTTT. Translating it yields CASSQETSGGPTDTQYF.

On this clone: Other nucleotide sequences in the sample specify the same CDR3. The rearrangement links TRBV28 to TRBJ2-1; TRBD2 aligns across 11 bases. The CDR3 is 16 amino acids. The germline CDR1 and CDR2 sequences are MDHEN and SYDVKM. CDR3 sequence: CAVRGLAGGSYNEQFF. CDR3 nucleotides: TGTGCAGTACGGGGGCTAGCGGGGGGCTCCTACAATGAGCAGTTCTTC.

This clone occurred once. The gene calls are TRBV2 and TRBJ2-5; TRBD1 matches 7 bases. Germline assignment: CDR1 SNHLY and CDR2 FYNNEI. CDR3 length: 14 residues. V trimming: 4 bases; J trimming: 5 bases; junction bases outside the gene matches: 7. CDR3 residues: CASSGGQLGETQYF. The DNA of the CDR3 is TGTGCCAGCAGTGGGGGACAGCTAGGGGAGACCCAGTACTTC.

The chain is built from TRBV5-1 and TRBJ2-2, with D tentatively TRBD2 (5 bases). This CDR3 has 16 amino acids. Per germline, CDR1 SGHRS and CDR2 YFSETQ. The V end lost 3 bases, the J end lost 0 bases, and 12 bases lay between the germline ends. As DNA, the CDR3 is TGCGCCAGCAGCTCACCGCACGGGGCGAACACCGGGGAGCTGTTTTTT. Translated, it gives CASSSPHGANTGELFF. Supplemented by reference TRBV5-1 and TRBJ2-2, the full variable domain reads KAGVTQTPRYLIKTRGQQVTLSCSPISGHRSVSWYQQTPGQGLQFLFEYFSETQRNKGNFPGRFSGRQFSNSRSEMNVSTLELGDSALYLCASSSPHGANTGELFFGEGSRLTVL.

This rearrangement joins TRBV7-9 to TRBJ2-7; 8 nucleotides match TRBD1. Unmatched junction bases numbered 6, after V lost 3 bases and J lost 2 bases. The CDR3 is made up of 15 amino acids. CDR1 is SEHNR, CDR2 FQNEAQ, per germline (reference sequence). CDR3 nucleotides: TGTGCCAGCAGCTTTGGGGACAGGATCCCCTACGAGCAGTACTTC. Its protein product is CASSFGDRIPYEQYF.